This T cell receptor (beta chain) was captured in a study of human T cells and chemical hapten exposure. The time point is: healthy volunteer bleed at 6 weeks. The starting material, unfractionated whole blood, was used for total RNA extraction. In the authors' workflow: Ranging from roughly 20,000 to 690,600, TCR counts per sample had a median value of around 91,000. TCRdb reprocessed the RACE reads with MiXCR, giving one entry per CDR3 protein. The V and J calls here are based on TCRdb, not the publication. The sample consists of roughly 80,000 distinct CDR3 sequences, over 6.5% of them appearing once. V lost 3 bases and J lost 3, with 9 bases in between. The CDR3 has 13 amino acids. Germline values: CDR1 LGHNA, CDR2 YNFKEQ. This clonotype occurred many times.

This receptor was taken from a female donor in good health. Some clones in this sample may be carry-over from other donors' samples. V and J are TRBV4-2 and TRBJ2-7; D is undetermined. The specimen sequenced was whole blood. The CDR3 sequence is CASSQPGGYEQYF. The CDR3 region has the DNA TGTGCCAGCAGCCAGCCGGGCGGCTACGAGCAGTACTTC.